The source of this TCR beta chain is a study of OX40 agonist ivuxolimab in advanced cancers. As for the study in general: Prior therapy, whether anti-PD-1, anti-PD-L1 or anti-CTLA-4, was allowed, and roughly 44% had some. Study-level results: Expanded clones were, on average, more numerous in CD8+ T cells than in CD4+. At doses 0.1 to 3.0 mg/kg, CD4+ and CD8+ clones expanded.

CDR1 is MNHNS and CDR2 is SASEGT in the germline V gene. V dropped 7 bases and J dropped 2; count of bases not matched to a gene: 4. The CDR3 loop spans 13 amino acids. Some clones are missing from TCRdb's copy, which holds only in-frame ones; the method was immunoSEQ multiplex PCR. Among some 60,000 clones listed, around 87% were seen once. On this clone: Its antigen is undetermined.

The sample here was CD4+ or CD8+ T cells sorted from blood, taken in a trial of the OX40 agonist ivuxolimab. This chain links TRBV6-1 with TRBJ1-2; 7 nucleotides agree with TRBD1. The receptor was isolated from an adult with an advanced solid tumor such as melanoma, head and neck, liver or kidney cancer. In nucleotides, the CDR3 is TGTGCCAGCATCGGGACAGCCAACTATGGCTACACCTTC. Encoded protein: CASIGTANYGYTF.